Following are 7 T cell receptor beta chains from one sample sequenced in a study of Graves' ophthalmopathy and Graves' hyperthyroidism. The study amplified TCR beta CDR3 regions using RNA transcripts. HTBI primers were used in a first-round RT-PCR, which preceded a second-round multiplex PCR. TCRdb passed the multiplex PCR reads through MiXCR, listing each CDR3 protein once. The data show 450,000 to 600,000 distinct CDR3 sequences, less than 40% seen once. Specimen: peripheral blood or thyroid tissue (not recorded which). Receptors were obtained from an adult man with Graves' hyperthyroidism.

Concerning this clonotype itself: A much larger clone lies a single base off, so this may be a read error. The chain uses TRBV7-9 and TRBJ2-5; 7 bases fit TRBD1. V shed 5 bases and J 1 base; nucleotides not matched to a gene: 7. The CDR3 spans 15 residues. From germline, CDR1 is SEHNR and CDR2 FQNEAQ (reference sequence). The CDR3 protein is CASSPGQRAQETQYF. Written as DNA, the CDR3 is TGTGCCAGCAGCCCGGGACAGAGAGCCCAAGAGACCCAGTACTTC.

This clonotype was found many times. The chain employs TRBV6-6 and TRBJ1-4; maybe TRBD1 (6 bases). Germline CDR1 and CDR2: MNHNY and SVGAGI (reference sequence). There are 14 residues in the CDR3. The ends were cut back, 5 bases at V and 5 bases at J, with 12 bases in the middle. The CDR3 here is CASSPGALNEKLFF. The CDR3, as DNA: TGTGCCAGCAGTCCAGGGGCCTTGAATGAAAAACTGTTTTTT.

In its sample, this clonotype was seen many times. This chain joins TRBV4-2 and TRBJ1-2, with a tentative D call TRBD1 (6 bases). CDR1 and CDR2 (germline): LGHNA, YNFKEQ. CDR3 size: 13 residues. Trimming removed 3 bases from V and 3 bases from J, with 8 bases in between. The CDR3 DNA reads TGTGCCAGCAGCCAGACAGGATACTATGGCTACACCTTC. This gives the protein CASSQTGYYGYTF.

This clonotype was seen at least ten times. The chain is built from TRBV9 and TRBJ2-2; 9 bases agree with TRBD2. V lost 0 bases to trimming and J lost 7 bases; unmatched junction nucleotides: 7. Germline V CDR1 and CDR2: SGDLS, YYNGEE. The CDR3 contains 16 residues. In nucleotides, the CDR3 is TGTGCCAGCAGCGTAGCTGCGGGGGGGCATATCGGGGAGCTGTTTTTT. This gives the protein CASSVAAGGHIGELFF.

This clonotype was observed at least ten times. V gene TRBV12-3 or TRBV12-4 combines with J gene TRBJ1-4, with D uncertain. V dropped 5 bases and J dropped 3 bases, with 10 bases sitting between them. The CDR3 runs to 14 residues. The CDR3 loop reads CASSLREANEKLFF. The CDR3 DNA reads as TGTGCCAGCAGTCTGAGGGAGGCTAATGAAAAACTGTTTTTT.

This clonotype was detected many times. CDR3 coding DNA: TGTGCCAGCAGCGTAGACGGGGGTTGGAACACTGAAGCTTTCTTT. Translating it yields CASSVDGGWNTEAFF. The chain links TRBV9 to TRBJ1-1; D may be TRBD1 (5 bases). V was pared by 0 bases and J by 1 base, with 10 bases between. The V gene's germline CDR1 is SGDLS and CDR2 YYNGEE. The CDR3 has 15 amino acids.

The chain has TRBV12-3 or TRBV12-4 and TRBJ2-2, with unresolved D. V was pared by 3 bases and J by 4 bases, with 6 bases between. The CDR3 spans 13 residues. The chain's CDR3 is CASSFSVTGELFF. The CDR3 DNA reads TGTGCCAGCAGTTTCTCGGTCACCGGGGAGCTGTTTTTT.